One and the same sample provided the 21 T cell receptor beta chains below, sequenced in a study of blood T cell repertoires in COVID-19 (TCRdb year 2020). Receptors were amplified or captured by the immunoSEQ multiplex PCR assay. TCRdb re-hosts the immuneACCESS table, in-frame sequences only. Its copies lack some clones; in the studies checked, an unresolved V gene accounts for under half of them, and the cause for the rest is not known. This sample has more than 250,000 clones in its table, and 70% to 90% of those were observed once. Clones ranked in the top ten supply approximately 5.3% of the sample. The sequencing input was PBMCs or T cells enriched from blood (not recorded which). All receptors derive from a woman aged 25 to 39 who had recovered from COVID-19.

The chain recombines TRBV19 with TRBJ2-7; TRBD2 matches at 9 bases. The CDR3 runs 14 residues. V lost 8 bases to trimming and J lost 2 bases; unmatched junction nucleotides: 7. Looked up from germline, CDR1 is LNHDA and CDR2 is SQIVND (reference sequence). CDR3 bases: TGTGCCAGTTCATTTGCGGGGGGGACCTACGAGCAGTACTTC. This encodes CASSFAGGTYEQYF.

The gene calls are TRBV19 and TRBJ2-1, with a weak D call TRBD1 (6 bases). Between the trimmed V and J ends, which lost 6 bases and 9 bases, there was a span of 9 bases. Germline V CDR1 and CDR2: LNHDA, SQIVND (reference sequence). CDR3 size: 11 residues. DNA for the CDR3: TGTGCCAGTAGCCTAGGGGGTGAGCAGTTCTTC. Amino acids: CASSLGGEQFF.

This rearrangement joins TRBV28 to TRBJ2-4, with 7 bases lining up with TRBD1. Trimming at V came to 3 bases and at J to 7 bases, leaving 3 bases not matched to a gene. Germline CDR1 reads MDHEN; CDR2 reads SYDVKM. The CDR3 is made up of 13 amino acids. The CDR3, as DNA: TGTGCCAGCAGTTTGACAGGGCTGAACATTCAGTACTTC. It encodes CASSLTGLNIQYF.

A few counts support this clone. The chain carries TRBV5-4 and TRBJ1-1; the D gene is possibly TRBD1 (5 bases). With 0 bases removed from V and 0 bases from J, the gap between germline ends came to 12 bases. This CDR3 comprises 16 residues. Germline CDR1 reads SGHNT; CDR2 reads YYREEE (reference sequence). DNA of the CDR3: TGTGCCAGCAGCTTGGTCGGGGGGATCCTGAACACTGAAGCTTTCTTT. This sequence encodes CASSLVGGILNTEAFF.

On this clone itself: The sample has other DNA sequences that encode this CDR3 too. The CDR3 region has the DNA TGTGCCAGCAGCTTGGACAGGGCTGGAAACACCATATATTTT. As protein: CASSLDRAGNTIYF. The rearrangement joins TRBV5-8 to TRBJ1-3; maybe TRBD1 (6 bases). This CDR3 spans 14 amino acids. Trimming cost V 0 bases and J 2 bases, with 6 bases left between them. Germline values: CDR1 SGHTS, CDR2 YDEGEE. The entire variable domain, with the rest obtained from reference TRBV5-8 and TRBJ1-3, is as follows: EAGVTQSPTHLIKTRGQQATLRCSPISGHTSVYWYQQALGLGLQFLLWYDEGEERNRGNFPPRFSGRQFPNYSSELNVNALELEDSALYLCASSLDRAGNTIYFGEGSWLTVV.

CDR3 DNA sequence: TGTGCCAGCAGTTCAGGGATTGAAGCTTTCTTT. Its protein product is CASSSGIEAFF. This chain connects TRBV27 to TRBJ1-1; D perhaps matches TRBD1 (5 bases). Germline V gene sequence: CDR1 MNHEY, CDR2 SMNVEV (reference sequence). Deletions cut 4 bases from V and 7 bases from J, with 7 bases between. The CDR3 runs 11 residues.

The rearrangement links TRBV30 to TRBJ1-2; D ambiguous. Per germline, CDR1 GTSNPN and CDR2 SVGIG (reference sequence). The CDR3 extends over 11 amino acids. CDR3 DNA: TGTACCACTACGGGGAACTATGGCTACACCTTC. This codes for CTTTGNYGYTF.

The rearrangement uses TRBV30 and TRBJ1-4, with 7 positions matching TRBD1. Germline CDR1 reads GTSNPN; CDR2 reads SVGIG (reference sequence). The CDR3 is made up of 13 amino acids. Losses at the gene ends were 5 bases for V and 4 bases for J; bases not matched to a gene: 4. The CDR3 DNA reads TGTGCCTGGGGCCGGGACAGTAATGAAAAACTGTTTTTT. Protein product: CAWGRDSNEKLFF.

V usage is TRBV21-1 and J usage is TRBJ1-1; the table assigns TRBD1, which was not confirmed against the DNA. TRBV21-1 is a listed pseudogene. The CDR3 contains 18 residues. The CDR3 region has the DNA TGTGCCAGCAGCAAAGGGGCAGGACAGGGGAGGAGAGGCACTGAAGCTTTCTTT. Translation gives CASSKGAGQGRRGTEAFF.

The sample holds one count of this clone. The CDR3, as DNA: TGTGCCAGCAGTGAGTCAAGTAAAGCAGGGGGCTACACCTTC. It specifies CASSESSKAGGYTF. The chain combines TRBV6-4 with TRBJ1-2; D may be TRBD1 (5 bases). CDR1 and CDR2 (germline): MRHNA, SNTAGT. This CDR3 is 14 amino acids long. Trimming shortened V by 3 bases and J by 8 bases, and 16 bases separated the two germline ends.

V is TRBV29-1 and J is TRBJ2-3, with 10 nucleotides matching TRBD2. The length of the CDR3 is 15 residues. From germline, CDR1 is SQVTM and CDR2 ANQGSEA. The J segment lost 1 base and the V segment lost 6 bases, leaving 7 bases of the junction unmatched. The CDR3 protein is CSVSIAGGRTDTQYF. The CDR3 DNA is TGCAGCGTGTCCATAGCGGGGGGCCGCACAGATACGCAGTATTTT.

The chain has TRBV9 and TRBJ1-2; 9 nucleotides align to TRBD1. The CDR3 is made up of 16 amino acids. The trim removed 0 bases at V and 4 bases at J, leaving 7 bases unmatched. CDR1 and CDR2 (germline): SGDLS, YYNGEE. The CDR3 DNA follows: TGTGCCAGCAGCGTAGATGGGGGGACAGGGACCTATGGCTACACCTTC. Protein: CASSVDGGTGTYGYTF.

The CDR3 DNA reads TGCGCCAGCAGCGAAGAACAGGGGAGCAATCAGCCCCAGCATTTT. It specifies CASSEEQGSNQPQHF. The chain recombines TRBV5-1 with TRBJ1-5; 7 bases are shared with TRBD1. V lost 4 bases and J lost 1; bases outside the gene matches: 5. The V gene's germline CDR1 is SGHRS and CDR2 YFSETQ. This CDR3 has 15 amino acids. The variable domain in full, completed from reference TRBV5-1 and TRBJ1-5, reads KAGVTQTPRYLIKTRGQQVTLSCSPISGHRSVSWYQQTPGQGLQFLFEYFSETQRNKGNFPGRFSGRQFSNSRSEMNVSTLELGDSALYLCASSEEQGSNQPQHFGDGTRLSIL.

The chain has TRBV5-1 and TRBJ2-7, with D possibly TRBD1 on 6 matching bases. This CDR3 contains 12 residues. With 4 bases removed from V and 4 bases from J, the gap between germline ends came to 9 bases. Germline V CDR1 and CDR2: SGHRS, YFSETQ. CDR3 residues: CASSADSYEQYF. CDR3 DNA sequence: TGCGCCAGCAGCGCGGACAGTTACGAGCAGTACTTC.

The rearrangement uses TRBV7-2 and TRBJ1-3, with D tentatively TRBD1 (5 bases). Germline loops: CDR1 SGHTA, CDR2 FQGNSA. This CDR3 is 16 amino acids long. The V and J ends lost 5 bases and 4 bases respectively, with 18 bases between them. CDR3 in DNA: TGTGCCAGCAGCCCACCTTGGGGCGCGACCGGAAACACCATATATTTT. This sequence encodes CASSPPWGATGNTIYF.

The chain links TRBV7-8 to TRBJ1-3, with D perhaps matching TRBD1 (5 bases). Germline CDR1 reads SGHVS; CDR2 reads FQNEAQ. The V end lost 1 base, the J end lost 4 bases, and 17 bases lay between the germline ends. The CDR3 covers 17 residues. The CDR3 bases are TGTGCCAGCAGCTTAGAGTCGCCAGGGTTGGGCGGAAACACCATATATTTT. Translated, it gives CASSLESPGLGGNTIYF.

The chain uses TRBV7-2 and TRBJ1-1; a possible D gene is TRBD1 (5 bases). V lost 5 bases to trimming and J lost 3 bases, with 10 bases between them. Germline-derived CDR1 and CDR2 are SGHTA and FQGNSA. The CDR3 has 13 residues. DNA for the CDR3: TGTGCCAGCAGCAACGACAGAGACACTGAAGCTTTCTTT. This gives the protein CASSNDRDTEAFF.

This chain joins TRBV19 and TRBJ1-2; D perhaps matches TRBD1 (5 bases). Per germline, CDR1 LNHDA and CDR2 SQIVND (reference sequence). This CDR3 has 15 amino acids. Trimming shortened V by 3 bases and J by 2 bases, and 13 bases separated the two germline ends. CDR3 protein: CASSIAAGHNYGYTF. The DNA for the CDR3 is TGTGCCAGTAGTATCGCCGCAGGACACAACTATGGCTACACCTTC.

The gene calls are TRBV15 and TRBJ1-5; possible D gene TRBD1, 5 bases. V shed 4 bases and J shed 6 bases, with 13 bases lying between them. This CDR3 spans 14 amino acids. Looked up from germline, CDR1 is LNHNV and CDR2 is YYDKDF (reference sequence). The CDR3 is CATSIWRGGQPQHF. As DNA, the CDR3 is TGTGCCACCAGCATATGGAGGGGCGGTCAGCCCCAGCATTTT.

The chain recombines TRBV6-5 with TRBJ1-4, with TRBD1 identical over 9 bases. Germline CDR1 MNHEY, CDR2 SVGAGI. The CDR3 has 14 amino acids. Unmatched junction bases numbered 8, after V lost 7 bases and J lost 8 bases. The CDR3 DNA follows: TGTGCCAGCACCCAGGGACAGGGCCGGGAAAAACTGTTTTTT. Amino acids: CASTQGQGREKLFF.

The V and J genes are TRBV19 and TRBJ1-5; no clear D. The germline V gene encodes CDR1 LNHDA and CDR2 SQIVND (reference sequence). Deletions cut 4 bases from V and 9 bases from J, with 25 bases between. This CDR3 is 17 amino acids long. Here the CDR3 DNA reads TGTGCCAGTAGTAACAAGGCGAGGCAGCAATATCAATGGCCCCAGCATTTT. Protein product: CASSNKARQQYQWPQHF.